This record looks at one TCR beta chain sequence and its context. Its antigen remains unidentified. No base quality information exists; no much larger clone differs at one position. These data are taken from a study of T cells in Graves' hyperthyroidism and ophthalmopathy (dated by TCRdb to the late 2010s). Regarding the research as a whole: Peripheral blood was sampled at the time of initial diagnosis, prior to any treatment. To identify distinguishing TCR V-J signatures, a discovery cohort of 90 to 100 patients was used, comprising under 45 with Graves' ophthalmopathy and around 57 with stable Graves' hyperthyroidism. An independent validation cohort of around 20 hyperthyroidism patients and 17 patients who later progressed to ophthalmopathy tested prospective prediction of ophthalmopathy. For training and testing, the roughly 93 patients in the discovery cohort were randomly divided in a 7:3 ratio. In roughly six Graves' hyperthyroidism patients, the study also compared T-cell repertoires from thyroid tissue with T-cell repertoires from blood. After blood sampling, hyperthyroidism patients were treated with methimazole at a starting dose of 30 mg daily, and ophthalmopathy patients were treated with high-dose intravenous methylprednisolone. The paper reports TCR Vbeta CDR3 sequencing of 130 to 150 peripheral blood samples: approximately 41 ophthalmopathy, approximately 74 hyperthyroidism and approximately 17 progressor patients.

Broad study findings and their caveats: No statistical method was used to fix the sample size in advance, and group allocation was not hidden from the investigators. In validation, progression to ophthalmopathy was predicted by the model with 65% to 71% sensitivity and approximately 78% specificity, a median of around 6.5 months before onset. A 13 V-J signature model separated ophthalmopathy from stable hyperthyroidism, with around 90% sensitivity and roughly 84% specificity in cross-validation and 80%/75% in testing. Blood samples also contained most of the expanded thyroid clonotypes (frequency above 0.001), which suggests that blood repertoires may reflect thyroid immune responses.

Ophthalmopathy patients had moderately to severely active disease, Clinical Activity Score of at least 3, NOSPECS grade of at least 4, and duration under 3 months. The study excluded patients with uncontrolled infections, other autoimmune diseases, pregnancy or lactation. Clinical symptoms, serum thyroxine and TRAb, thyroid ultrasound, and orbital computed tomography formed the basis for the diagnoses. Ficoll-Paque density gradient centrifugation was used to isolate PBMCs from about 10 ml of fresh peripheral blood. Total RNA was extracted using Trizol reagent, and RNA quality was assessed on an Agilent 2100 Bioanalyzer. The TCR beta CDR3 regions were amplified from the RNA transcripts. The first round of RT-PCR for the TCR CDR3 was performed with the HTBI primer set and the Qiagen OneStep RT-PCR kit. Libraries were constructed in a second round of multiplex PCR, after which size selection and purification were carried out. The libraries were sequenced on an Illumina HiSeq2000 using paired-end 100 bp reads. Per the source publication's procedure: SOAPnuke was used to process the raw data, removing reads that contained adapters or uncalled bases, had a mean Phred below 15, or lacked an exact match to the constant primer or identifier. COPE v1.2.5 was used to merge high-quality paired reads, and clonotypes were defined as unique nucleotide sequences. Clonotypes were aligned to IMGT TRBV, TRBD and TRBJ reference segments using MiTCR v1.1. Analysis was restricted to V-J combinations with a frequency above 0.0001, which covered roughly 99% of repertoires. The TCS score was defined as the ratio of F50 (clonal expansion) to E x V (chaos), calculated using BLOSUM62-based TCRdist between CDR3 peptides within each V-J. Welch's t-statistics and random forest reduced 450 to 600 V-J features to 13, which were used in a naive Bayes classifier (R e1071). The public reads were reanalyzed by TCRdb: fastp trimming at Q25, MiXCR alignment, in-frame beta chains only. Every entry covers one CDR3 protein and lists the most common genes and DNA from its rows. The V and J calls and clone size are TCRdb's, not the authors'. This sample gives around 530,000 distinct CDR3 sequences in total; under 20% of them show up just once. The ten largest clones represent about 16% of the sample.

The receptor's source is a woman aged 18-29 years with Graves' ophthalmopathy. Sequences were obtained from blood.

The CDR3 has the sequence CASSPGPGGTYGYTF. The bases read TGTGCCAGCAGCCCCGGCCCGGGGGGGACCTATGGCTACACCTTC. The rearranged segments are TRBV5-8 and TRBJ1-2; a tentative D match to TRBD1 spans 5 bases. The CDR3 numbers 15 residues from cysteine through phenylalanine. Kept here is only the CDR3 DNA, which spans 45 bases and is read in frame from base 1. Relative to germline, V is 4 bases shorter and J is 4 bases shorter, with 17 bases between their ends. Per the germline V gene, SGHTS is the CDR1 and YDEGEE is the CDR2.